The 7 T cell receptor beta chains below were found in one sample sequenced in a study of T cells after yellow fever vaccination. A single record per CDR3 protein comes from TCRdb applying MiXCR to the 5' RACE reads. The sample contains 110,000 or so distinct CDR3 sequences, 7.2% of which appear only once. The sequencing used CD4+ T cells sorted from PBMCs, collected about 49 days after the first yellow fever vaccination. These receptors were obtained from a young man who received the YFV17D yellow fever vaccine.

Notes on this clonotype: A read error may be the cause here, since a much bigger clone is one base away. The chain employs TRBV7-2 and TRBJ2-3; D call uncertain. V was trimmed by 0 bases and J by 6 bases, leaving 10 bases between them. This CDR3 has 14 residues. Germline assignment: CDR1 SGHTA and CDR2 FQGNSA. CDR3 in DNA: TGTGCCAGCAGCTTAGCGTGGGTCAGCGATACGCAGTATTTT. Translated, it gives CASSLAWVSDTQYF.

This clonotype was seen ten or more times. The CDR3 nucleotides read TGTGCCAGCGGGGACACAGCGAACACTGAAGCTTTCTTT. This encodes CASGDTANTEAFF. The chain couples TRBV7-3 to TRBJ1-1, with a tentative D call TRBD1 (6 bases). Trimming removed 8 bases at V and 1 base at J, with 11 bases between. This CDR3 spans 13 amino acids. Germline V gene sequence: CDR1 SGHTA, CDR2 FQGTGA.

This clonotype has a count of ten or more. The J gene is TRBJ2-7, the V gene TRBV20-1; tentatively, D is TRBD1 (5 bases). V lost 5 bases, J lost 1 base, and 18 bases lay in between. Germline V gene sequence: CDR1 DFQATT, CDR2 SNEGSKA (reference sequence). The CDR3 has 15 residues. This CDR3 is CSAHTPGMMSYEQYF. CDR3 DNA sequence: TGCAGTGCTCATACTCCAGGGATGATGTCCTACGAGCAGTACTTC.

This clonotype was seen repeatedly, ten times or more. The chain carries TRBV6-1 and TRBJ2-4; TRBD2 is a possible D gene (5 bases). This CDR3 comprises 14 residues. The germline V and J ends were trimmed by 6 bases and 0 bases, with 9 bases remaining between them. Germline CDR1 reads MNHNS; CDR2 reads SASEGT. CDR3 region: CASRLDVAKNIQYF. DNA for the CDR3: TGTGCCAGCAGACTAGATGTAGCCAAAAACATTCAGTACTTC.

There are many counts of this clonotype. This chain links TRBV5-1 with TRBJ1-4; 9 positions agree with TRBD1. Germline V gene lookup returns CDR1 SGHRS and CDR2 YFSETQ. V lost 4 bases, J lost 5 bases, and 9 bases stayed unmatched. This CDR3 has 16 residues. This CDR3 is CASSIFTGGDNEKLFF. As DNA, the CDR3 is TGCGCCAGCAGCATCTTTACAGGGGGCGACAATGAAAAACTGTTTTTT.

This clonotype was recorded many times. The genes are TRBV15 and TRBJ2-1; 9 bases are a match to TRBD2. Germline trimming cut 0 bases from V and 7 bases from J; bases unmatched to any gene: 1. The germline CDR1 and CDR2 sequences are LNHNV and YYDKDF (reference sequence). This CDR3 contains 14 residues. This chain's CDR3 is CATSRDLAGNEQFF. In DNA form, the CDR3 reads TGTGCCACCAGCAGAGATCTAGCGGGAAATGAGCAGTTCTTC. Combining the CDR3 with reference TRBV15 and TRBJ2-1 gives the whole variable domain DAMVIQNPRYQVTQFGKPVTLSCSQTLNHNVMYWYQQKSSQAPKLLFHYYDKDFNNEADTPDNFQSRRPNTSFCFLDIRSPGLGDTAMYLCATSRDLAGNEQFFGPGTRLTVL.

This clonotype was counted a few times. The rearrangement joins TRBV7-9 to TRBJ1-1, with D unclear. The germline V and J ends were trimmed by 2 bases and 2 bases, with 6 bases remaining between them. CDR3 length equals 13 residues. In germline, CDR1 is SEHNR, CDR2 FQNEAQ (reference sequence). The DNA of the CDR3 is TGTGCCAGCAGCTTAAGTTCAAACACTGAAGCTTTCTTT. Its translation is CASSLSSNTEAFF.